The entry below describes one T cell receptor delta chain. This clone is regarded as hyperexpanded (1% or more). There is no known antigen for this receptor. Per-base qualities were not stored, and no clone one base away is much larger. The CDR3 measures 17 amino acids from cysteine to phenylalanine. The CDR3 DNA has 51 bases and is translated from base 1. Trimming takes 3 bases off V and 1 base off J; junction bases not matched to a gene: 11. In the germline V gene, CDR1 corresponds to TSWWSYY and CDR2 to QGS. Thymocytes were stained with Zombie NIR viability dye and antibodies against CD3 (UCHT1), TCRgammadelta (11F2), TCRVgamma9 (IMMU360) and TCRVdelta2 (IMMU389). From human fetal and pediatric thymuses, sorted Vgamma9Vdelta2 and nonVgamma9Vdelta2 gammadelta thymocytes were used to generate bulk TRD and TRG CDR3 repertoires separately. Pediatric thymus tissue was collected in Belgium from children having cardiac surgery. Pediatric thymus donors in the study were aged between about 1 and 12 years. Thymic cell suspensions were made from fetal and post-natal thymuses as previously described. NonVgamma9Vdelta2 thymocytes were sorted as CD3+ gammadeltaTCR+ cells lacking the Vgamma9+Vdelta2+ phenotype. Cell sorting was done on a FACS Aria III cell sorter (BD Biosciences).

TCRdb names Illumina MiSeq as the instrument used. On the study's bioinformatics: For publicity analysis, the Vgamma9Vdelta2 and nonVgamma9Vdelta2 bulk CDR3 files were merged for each subject into one combined repertoire per subject. CDR3 publicity was scored from 0 to 19 by checking each amino acid sequence across 9 single-cell datasets and approximately eleven bulk repertoires, using base R and dplyr. Clone calls in TCRdb were regenerated from the public reads with CATT, after which identical DNA sequences shared one row. TCRdb, rather than the study authors, made the V and J calls. The table for this sample lists hundreds of delta-chain clones; more than 9.5% of them were counted only once. The ten most abundant clones make up approximately 37% of the sample. This record belongs to a study of fetal and pediatric gammadelta thymocytes (dated by TCRdb to between 2021 and 2022). Some background on the complete study: The bulk gammadelta thymocyte repertoires, which combined previously published data with newly generated, unpublished data, were used to reinforce a single-cell study of gammadelta thymocyte development. The set of bulk gammadelta thymocyte repertoires included roughly ten subjects in total: 3 fetal thymus donors and 7 pediatric thymus donors. Bulk gammadelta thymocyte repertoires combined previously published data (refs 27,28) with unpublished data. Bulk TCR repertoire data were included to raise the number of subjects and reinforce the CDR3 publicity analysis.

What the work shows at the level of the full study, not this receptor alone: Compared with post-natal repertoires, fetal gammadelta thymocyte repertoires were previously reported to be enriched for TRDV2, TRGV8 and TRGV9 usage, low N additions and public CDR3s.

The rearrangement joined TRDV1 to TRDJ1; 7 of the junction bases match TRDD3. Sequenced material: non-Vgamma9Vdelta2 gamma-delta T cells from the thymus. The sample's cell subset or site label, decoded: CD3+gammadeltaTCR+ thymocytes not co-expressing Vgamma9 and Vdelta2. The sequence was collected from a child who underwent cardiac surgery and was recorded as healthy. CDR3 reads: CALGESPFWGVTDKLIF. The DNA sequence is as follows: TGTGCTCTTGGGGAGTCGCCCTTCTGGGGGGTCACCGATAAACTCATCTTT.